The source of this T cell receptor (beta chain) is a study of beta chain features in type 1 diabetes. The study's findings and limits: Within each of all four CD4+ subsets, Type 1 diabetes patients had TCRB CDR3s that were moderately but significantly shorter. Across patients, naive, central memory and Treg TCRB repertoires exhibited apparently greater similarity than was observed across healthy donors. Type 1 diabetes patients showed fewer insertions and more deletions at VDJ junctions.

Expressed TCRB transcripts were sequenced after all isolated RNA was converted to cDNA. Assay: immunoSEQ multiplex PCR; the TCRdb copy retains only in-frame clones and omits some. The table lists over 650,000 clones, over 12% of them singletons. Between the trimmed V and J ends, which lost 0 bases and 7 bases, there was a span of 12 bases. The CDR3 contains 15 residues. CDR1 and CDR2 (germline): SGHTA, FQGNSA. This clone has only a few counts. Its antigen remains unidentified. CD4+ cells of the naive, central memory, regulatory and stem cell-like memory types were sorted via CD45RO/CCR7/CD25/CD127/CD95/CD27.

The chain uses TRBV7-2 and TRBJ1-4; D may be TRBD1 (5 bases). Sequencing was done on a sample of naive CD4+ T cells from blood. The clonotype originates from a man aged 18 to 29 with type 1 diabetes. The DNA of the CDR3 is TGTGCCAGCAGCTTAGCAAGGGGAGGCGGTGAAAAACTGTTTTTT. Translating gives CASSLARGGGEKLFF.